The rows below give T cell receptor beta chains drawn from one sample of a study of blood T cell repertoires in COVID-19. Here immunoSEQ multiplex PCR was the method, and the copy in TCRdb shows in-frame clones only, minus some. The data contain about 280,000 clones, roughly 85% of them singletons. The specimen was PBMCs or T cells enriched from blood (not recorded which). The receptors stem from a woman aged 50 to 60 who had recovered from COVID-19. Both conserved end residues are part of each CDR3. The D gene is left open where the match is weak. Size is stated for part of the rows, as once, few or many counts, or as a class when the clone is expanded.

j_call,d_call,clone_size,v_call,cdr3_aa,cdr3_nt
TRBJ2-1,.,.,TRBV18,CASSPLTRNNEQFF,TGTGCCAGCTCACCACTCACCAGGAATAATGAGCAGTTCTTC
TRBJ1-1,.,.,TRBV29-1,CSVGEDRNTEAFF,TGCAGCGTCGGAGAGGACAGGAACACTGAAGCTTTCTTT
TRBJ1-1,.,.,TRBV7-2,CASSSGTTNTEAFF,TGTGCCAGCAGCTCAGGGACAACGAACACTGAAGCTTTCTTT
TRBJ2-5,.,.,TRBV29-1,CSVHLWEKETQYF,TGCAGCGTCCACCTTTGGGAGAAAGAGACCCAGTACTTC
TRBJ1-2,TRBD1,.,TRBV19,CASSTGQIYGYTF,TGTGCCAGTAGTACGGGACAGATATATGGCTACACCTTC
TRBJ2-7,TRBD1,.,TRBV27,CASSRGQGSYEQYF,TGTGCCAGCAGTCGCGGACAGGGGTCCTACGAGCAGTACTTC
TRBJ1-6,.,.,TRBV7-3,CASSLSGYWNSPLHF,TGTGCCAGCAGCTTATCGGGTTATTGGAATTCACCCCTCCACTTT
TRBJ2-7,TRBD2,.,TRBV18,CASSSGLAGGEQYF,TGTGCCAGCTCATCGGGACTAGCGGGAGGGGAGCAGTACTTC
TRBJ1-5,TRBD1,.,TRBV4-1,CASSQGVIHRGGNQPQHF,TGCGCCAGCAGCCAAGGGGTCATTCACAGGGGGGGCAACCAGCCCCAGCATTTT
TRBJ2-7,.,.,TRBV10-2,CASFDRSKQGQQYF,TGCGCCAGCTTTGACAGGTCAAAGCAAGGACAGCAGTACTTC
TRBJ2-3,.,.,TRBV28,CASTWGGARTDTQYF,TGTGCCAGCACTTGGGGGGGGGCACGCACAGATACGCAGTATTTT
TRBJ2-2,.,.,TRBV12-5,CASVKGDTGELFF,TGTGCTAGTGTCAAAGGGGACACCGGGGAGCTGTTTTTT
TRBJ2-1,TRBD2,.,TRBV7-2,CASSLGGGASYNEQFF,TGTGCCAGCAGCTTAGGCGGGGGGGCTTCCTACAATGAGCAGTTCTTC
TRBJ1-4,.,.,TRBV11-2,CASSLTRATNEKLFF,TGTGCCAGCAGCTTAACCAGGGCCACTAATGAAAAACTGTTTTTT
TRBJ1-2,.,few,TRBV4-1,CASSQAGIYYGYTF,TGCGCCAGCAGCCAAGCCGGGATATACTATGGCTACACCTTC
TRBJ2-2,.,.,TRBV11-2,CASSFRLGNTGELFF,TGTGCCAGCAGCTTTAGACTAGGGAACACCGGGGAGCTGTTTTTT
TRBJ1-2,TRBD1,.,TRBV5-1,CASSLGQEYGYTF,TGCGCCAGCAGCCTTGGACAGGAGTATGGCTACACCTTC
TRBJ2-3,TRBD2,.,TRBV5-1,CASSPPSLLAGGLSTDTQYF,TGCGCCAGCAGCCCTCCCAGCTTACTAGCGGGGGGCCTTAGCACAGATACGCAGTATTTT
TRBJ1-1,.,.,TRBV5-6,CASSRPPGEAFF,TGTGCCAGCAGCCGCCCCCCGGGTGAAGCTTTCTTT
TRBJ1-2,.,.,TRBV5-1,CASSSPEQGWYGYTF,TGCGCCAGCAGCTCCCCCGAGCAGGGTTGGTATGGCTACACCTTC